A single sample is the source of the 24 T cell receptor beta chains below, sequenced in a study of cytomegalovirus exposure and HLA in healthy donors. Both 60 Vbeta primers and 13 Jbeta primers went into the PCR. TCRdb's copy holds only in-frame clones and misses some; the assay was immunoSEQ multiplex PCR. The repertoire holds 120,000 to 150,000 clones, with roughly three quarters as singletons. The sequenced sample was PBMCs. These receptors came from a woman aged 45-65 years in good health and CMV-seronegative.

The chain recombines TRBV6-5 with TRBJ2-7; a weak D match, TRBD2 (5 bases). Trimming left V 3 bases short and J 6 bases short, with 18 bases between. This CDR3 region has 15 residues. Germline lookup yields CDR1 MNHEY and CDR2 SVGAGI. The DNA for the CDR3 is TGTGCCAGCAGTTATACACTAGGCCGGGTTGGCGAGCAGTACTTC. Translating gives CASSYTLGRVGEQYF.

With regard to this clone: The junction departs from the called germline gene at one end, perhaps through a read error. This rearrangement joins TRBV30 to TRBJ1-4, with TRBD1 matching 7 bases. In germline, CDR1 is GTSNPN, CDR2 SVGIG (reference sequence). The CDR3 covers 15 residues. CDR3: CTWSDTGVGDEKLFF. CDR3 DNA sequence: TGTACCTGGAGCGATACAGGGGTAGGGGATGAAAAACTGTTTTTT. Drawing the rest from reference TRBV30 and TRBJ1-4, the complete variable domain is SQTIHQWPATLVQPVGSPLSLECTVEGTSNPNLYWYRQAAGRGLQLLFYSVGIGQISSEVPQNLSASRPQDRQFILSSKKLLLSDSGFYLCTWSDTGVGDEKLFFGSGTQLSVL.

The chain employs TRBV7-2 and TRBJ2-3; 13 positions agree with TRBD2. J gave up 2 bases and V 1 base, and 3 bases lay outside the gene matches. Germline CDR1 SGHTA, CDR2 FQGNSA. CDR3 length: 17 amino acids. This chain's CDR3 is CASSLGTSGGATDTQYF. In DNA, the CDR3 is TGTGCCAGCAGCTTAGGAACTAGCGGGGGGGCCACAGATACGCAGTATTTT.

The rearrangement uses TRBV4-1 and TRBJ1-1; D is perhaps TRBD1 (6 bases). The germline gives CDR1 MGHRA, CDR2 YSYEKL. The CDR3 sequence is 14 residues long. Trimming took 4 bases from V and 3 from J, leaving 12 bases between them. The CDR3 DNA is TGCGCCAGCAGCCGACAGGTCGGCGACACTGAAGCTTTCTTT. This encodes CASSRQVGDTEAFF.

The rearrangement joins TRBV2 to TRBJ1-1; the D is unclear. CDR1 and CDR2 (germline): SNHLY, FYNNEI. Trimming removed 5 bases at V and 0 bases at J, with 13 bases between. CDR3 size: 15 residues. The CDR3 region has the DNA TGTGCCAGCAGTTTTTACAGTGCCATGAACACTGAAGCTTTCTTT. It translates to CASSFYSAMNTEAFF.

V is TRBV19 and J is TRBJ1-5; TRBD1 aligns across 7 bases. Germline-derived CDR1 and CDR2 are LNHDA and SQIVND (reference sequence). Germline trimming cut 5 bases from V and 7 bases from J; bases unmatched to any gene: 8. The CDR3 loop spans 14 amino acids. CDR3: CASSGGGPGQPQHF. In nucleotides, the CDR3 is TGTGCCAGTAGTGGAGGGGGCCCGGGGCAGCCCCAGCATTTT.

This rearrangement joins TRBV30 to TRBJ1-5, with D unclear. The CDR3 totals 15 residues. Between the trimmed V and J ends, which lost 1 base and 3 bases, there was a span of 13 bases. In germline, CDR1 is GTSNPN, CDR2 SVGIG (reference sequence). The CDR3 spells CAWSDPGLNNQPQHF. The CDR3, as DNA: TGTGCCTGGAGTGATCCGGGGTTGAACAATCAGCCCCAGCATTTT.

This sequence joins TRBV6-6 and TRBJ1-5; D call uncertain. CDR1 and CDR2 from the germline V gene are MNHNY and SVGAGI (reference sequence). V was trimmed by 4 bases and J by 3 bases, leaving 13 bases between them. This CDR3 contains 15 residues. CDR3 protein: CASSSTGRYNQPQHF. The CDR3 DNA reads as TGTGCCAGCAGTTCGACGGGGAGATACAATCAGCCCCAGCATTTT.

V usage is TRBV2 and J usage is TRBJ1-5; the D gene is possibly TRBD1 (5 bases). The V end lost 4 bases, the J end lost 7 bases, and 11 bases lay between the germline ends. This CDR3 is 13 amino acids long. Germline CDR1 is SNHLY and CDR2 is FYNNEI. CDR3 sequence (DNA): TGTGCCAGCAGTGTATCAGGGAACCAGCCCCAGCATTTT. It codes for CASSVSGNQPQHF.

This clone was counted at least ten times. The V gene is TRBV4-3, the J gene TRBJ2-1; D may be TRBD1 (5 bases). The germline V gene has CDR1 LGHNA and CDR2 YSLEER. This CDR3 is built from 15 residues. Trimming removed 0 bases from V and 8 bases from J, with 14 bases in between. CDR3 nucleotide sequence: TGCGCCAGCAGCCAAGATTTCCAGGGATCGGATGAGCAGTTCTTC. Translation gives CASSQDFQGSDEQFF.

This clone has just a few counts. This sequence joins TRBV7-9 and TRBJ2-7; 7 bases map to TRBD1. The CDR3 covers 16 residues. The germline CDR1 and CDR2 sequences are SEHNR and FQNEAQ (reference sequence). Trimming took 9 bases from V and 0 from J; bases not matched to a gene: 14. Written as DNA, the CDR3 is TGTGCCAGAAGACCTCAACAGGGGCCTAGCTCCTACGAGCAGTACTTC. This codes for CARRPQQGPSSYEQYF.

The chain recombines TRBV6-5 with TRBJ2-7, with D perhaps TRBD2 (6 bases). CDR3 length equals 15 residues. Trimming removed 1 base at V and 2 bases at J, with 12 bases between. CDR1 is MNHEY, CDR2 SVGAGI, per germline. This CDR3 is CASSYYSGPTYEQYF. DNA of the CDR3: TGTGCCAGCAGTTACTACAGCGGGCCGACCTACGAGCAGTACTTC.

The chain links TRBV30 to TRBJ1-4; D remains ambiguous. The V gene lost 2 bases and the J gene lost 0 bases, with 10 bases spanning the gap. There are 15 residues in the CDR3. Germline values: CDR1 GTSNPN, CDR2 SVGIG (reference sequence). CDR3 amino acids: CAWSLGVATNEKLFF. The CDR3, as DNA: TGTGCCTGGAGTTTGGGAGTTGCAACTAATGAAAAACTGTTTTTT.

This clone was observed a handful of times. In DNA, the CDR3 is TGTGCCAGCAGCAGACTAGCGGGGGGGAACACCGGGGAGCTGTTTTTT. Translation gives CASSRLAGGNTGELFF. This chain connects TRBV7-8 to TRBJ2-2; 13 nucleotides line up with TRBD2. V lost 5 bases and J lost 1; bases outside the gene matches: 1. Germline loops: CDR1 SGHVS, CDR2 FQNEAQ. The CDR3 totals 16 residues.

The chain links TRBV19 to TRBJ1-5, with a possible D match to TRBD1 (6 bases). The V gene's germline CDR1 is LNHDA and CDR2 SQIVND (reference sequence). The CDR3 loop spans 17 amino acids. With 5 bases removed from V and 0 bases from J, the gap between germline ends came to 17 bases. The CDR3 region is CASSLGTLPYSNQPQHF. In DNA, the CDR3 is TGTGCCAGTAGTCTCGGGACATTGCCTTATAGCAATCAGCCCCAGCATTTT.

This chain joins TRBV5-4 and TRBJ2-6; tentative D call: TRBD1 (5 bases). This CDR3 is 16 amino acids long. CDR1 and CDR2 from the germline V gene are SGHNT and YYREEE (reference sequence). Trimming cost V 0 bases and J 0 bases, with 7 bases left between them. The CDR3 nucleotides read TGTGCCAGCAGCTTGGGGGGCTACTCTGGGGCCAACGTCCTGACTTTC. This translates into CASSLGGYSGANVLTF.

A single count supports this clone. The chain is built from TRBV5-1 and TRBJ2-7, with D tentatively TRBD2 (6 bases). Trimming shortened V by 1 base and J by 1 base, and 15 bases separated the two germline ends. This CDR3 contains 16 residues. The germline V gene encodes CDR1 SGHRS and CDR2 YFSETQ. The CDR3 region has the DNA TGCGCCAGCAGCTTGAGAGGGAGCGGGTCTTCCTACGAGCAGTACTTC. Its translation is CASSLRGSGSSYEQYF.

This sequence joins TRBV2 and TRBJ1-2; D is possibly TRBD1 (5 bases). CDR3 length equals 12 residues. CDR1 and CDR2 (germline): SNHLY, FYNNEI. Trimming took off 4 bases at V and 2 bases at J, with 5 bases between the two ends. The CDR3 here is CASSGQNYGYTF. Written as DNA, the CDR3 is TGTGCCAGCAGTGGACAGAACTATGGCTACACCTTC.

This sequence joins TRBV27 and TRBJ2-1; 9 nucleotides match TRBD2. The CDR3 is 15 residues long. V shed 7 bases and J 5 bases; nucleotides not matched to a gene: 9. CDR1 is MNHEY, CDR2 SMNVEV, per germline (reference sequence). The CDR3 here is CASTIAGAPDNEQFF. The CDR3 DNA follows: TGTGCCAGCACCATAGCGGGGGCCCCCGACAATGAGCAGTTCTTC.

The V gene is TRBV6-5, the J gene TRBJ1-4, with 7 bases matching TRBD1. Germline V gene sequence: CDR1 MNHEY, CDR2 SVGAGI. J lost 9 bases, V lost 2 bases, and 6 bases had no gene match. The CDR3 extends over 14 amino acids. The CDR3 loop is CASSYGTEGKKLFF. The CDR3 DNA is TGTGCCAGCAGTTACGGGACAGAGGGAAAAAAACTGTTTTTT.

The V call is TRBV4-1, the J call TRBJ2-1; D not certain. V gave up 2 bases and J gave up 7 bases, with 12 bases separating them. This CDR3 is 14 amino acids long. Per germline, CDR1 MGHRA and CDR2 YSYEKL. Here the CDR3 reads CASSQPRLRNEQFF. CDR3 nucleotide sequence: TGCGCCAGCAGCCAACCCAGGCTCCGGAATGAGCAGTTCTTC.

This clone has a single count. V usage is TRBV7-6 and J usage is TRBJ2-1, with D unresolved. Trimming shortened V by 5 bases and J by 5 bases, and 10 bases separated the two germline ends. This CDR3 is built from 13 residues. Germline V gene data show CDR1 as SGHVS and CDR2 as FNYEAQ. CDR3 region: CASSRVGHNEQFF. The CDR3 DNA reads TGTGCCAGCAGCCGGGTGGGTCACAATGAGCAGTTCTTC.

The chain joins TRBV9 to TRBJ2-7, with D possibly matching TRBD2 (5 bases). The CDR3 consists of 12 residues. V gave up 0 bases and J gave up 9 bases, with 10 bases separating them. Germline V gene lookup returns CDR1 SGDLS and CDR2 YYNGEE. This CDR3 reads CASSVDTGWQYF. The DNA of the CDR3 is TGTGCCAGCAGCGTAGATACGGGGTGGCAGTACTTC.

For the CDR3, the DNA is TGTGCCAGCAGCTTGGCCCCGGGGGGGACAGATACGCAGTATTTT. It yields the protein CASSLAPGGTDTQYF. V and J are TRBV5-6 and TRBJ2-3, with 8 nucleotides matching TRBD2. CDR1 is SGHDT, CDR2 YYEEEE, per germline. This CDR3 spans 15 amino acids. V lost 0 bases, J lost 3 bases, and 3 bases stayed unmatched. Drawing the rest from reference TRBV5-6 and TRBJ2-3, the complete variable domain is DAGVTQSPTHLIKTRGQQVTLRCSPKSGHDTVSWYQQALGQGPQFIFQYYEEEERQRGNFPDRFSGHQFPNYSSELNVNALLLGDSALYLCASSLAPGGTDTQYFGPGTRLTVL.